The 10 T cell receptor beta chains reported below all come from one sample, sequenced in a study of blood T cell repertoires in COVID-19. Method: immunoSEQ multiplex PCR; TCRdb's copy keeps in-frame clones and lacks some. The repertoire has 110,000 to 150,000 clones, 87% of them found once; the top ten carry about 11%. The material sequenced was PBMCs or T cells enriched from blood (not recorded which). These receptors all come from a man aged 60-69 years who had recovered from COVID-19.

The chain recombines TRBV2 with TRBJ2-3, with 7 bases matching TRBD1. The CDR3 runs 14 residues. V gave up 11 bases and J gave up 2 bases; unmatched junction bases: 10. Per germline, CDR1 SNHLY and CDR2 FYNNEI. The CDR3 DNA follows: TGTGCCTTCAACCGGGACAGTCCCACAGATACGCAGTATTTT. Translated, it gives CAFNRDSPTDTQYF.

The rearrangement links TRBV18 to TRBJ2-1; unclear D gene. CDR3 length: 15 residues. Germline assignment: CDR1 KGHSH and CDR2 LQKENI. The V end lost 2 bases, the J end lost 4 bases, and 12 bases lay between the germline ends. CDR3 amino acids: CASSPSVARYNEQFF. The CDR3 nucleotides read TGTGCCAGCTCACCAAGCGTGGCTCGGTACAATGAGCAGTTCTTC. Full variable domain (remainder filled in from reference TRBV18 and TRBJ2-1): NAGVMQNPRHLVRRRGQEARLRCSPMKGHSHVYWYRQLPEEGLKFMVYLQKENIIDESGMPKERFSAEFPKEGPSILRIQQVVRGDSAAYFCASSPSVARYNEQFFGPGTRLTVL.

A note on this clone: The sample has other DNA sequences that encode this CDR3 too. This chain links TRBV12-3 or TRBV12-4 with TRBJ1-1; possibly TRBD1 for D (5 bases). The CDR3 extends over 13 amino acids. V was clipped by 2 bases and J by 2 bases, with 6 bases between them. The CDR3 DNA reads TGTGCCAGCAGTTTAAGGGGTAACACTGAAGCTTTCTTT. This encodes CASSLRGNTEAFF.

This clone was counted only a few times. The chain joins TRBV7-9 to TRBJ1-4; 10 bases agree with TRBD1. There are 14 residues in the CDR3. The J segment lost 8 bases and the V segment lost 3 bases, leaving 3 bases of the junction unmatched. Germline CDR1 SEHNR, CDR2 FQNEAQ (reference sequence). The CDR3 sequence: CASSLGQGREKLFF. The CDR3 coding sequence is TGTGCCAGCAGCTTGGGACAGGGGAGAGAAAAACTGTTTTTT.

The rearrangement uses TRBV28 and TRBJ1-3; D perhaps matches TRBD1 (5 bases). The CDR3 covers 16 residues. V shed 5 bases and J shed 4 bases, with 18 bases lying between them. Per the germline V gene, CDR1 is MDHEN and CDR2 is SYDVKM. In DNA form, the CDR3 reads TGTGCCAGCAGTCCGGGGGGGTGGACACCAGGAAACACCATATATTTT. Protein: CASSPGGWTPGNTIYF. Combining the CDR3 with reference TRBV28 and TRBJ1-3 gives the whole variable domain DVKVTQSSRYLVKRTGEKVFLECVQDMDHENMFWYRQDPGLGLRLIYFSYDVKMKEKGDIPEGYSVSREKKERFSLILESASTNQTSMYLCASSPGGWTPGNTIYFGEGSWLTVV.

CDR3 DNA: TGCGCCAGCAGTCAATCCGCGGTCGAATGGCATTTT. As protein: CASSQSAVEWHF. This rearrangement joins TRBV23-1 to TRBJ1-5; D is unresolved. TRBV23-1 is an ORF; its function is uncertain. The CDR3 covers 12 residues. V lost 0 bases, J lost 15 bases, and 12 bases lay in between.

This chain links TRBV3-1 (or the pseudogene TRBV3-2) with TRBJ1-2; 8 bases match TRBD1. This CDR3 is built from 16 residues. Germline V gene data show CDR1 as LGHDT and CDR2 as YNNKEL (reference sequence). Unmatched junction bases numbered 12, after V lost 5 bases and J lost 4 bases. The CDR3 DNA is TGTGCCAGCAGCGCATTCGACAGGGGTTCTGGCTATGGCTACACCTTC. As protein: CASSAFDRGSGYGYTF.

CDR3 bases: TGTGCCAGCAGTCAGAGACTAGCGGGACTCAAGAAGTTCTTC. Translating it yields CASSQRLAGLKKFF. This chain links TRBV27 with TRBJ2-1, with 11 bases identical to TRBD2. The V gene end was trimmed by 5 bases and the J gene end by 14 bases; junction bases not matched to a gene: 11. The CDR3 is 14 amino acids. Germline lookup yields CDR1 MNHEY and CDR2 SMNVEV (reference sequence).

The gene calls are TRBV18 and TRBJ1-1; 7 bases are a match to TRBD1. V was clipped by 2 bases and J by 1 base; unmatched bases: 4. This CDR3 contains 15 residues. Looked up from germline, CDR1 is KGHSH and CDR2 is LQKENI. The CDR3 sequence is CASSPSGQPNTEAFF. DNA for the CDR3: TGTGCCAGCTCACCATCGGGACAGCCGAACACTGAAGCTTTCTTT.

The chain carries TRBV11-2 and TRBJ1-2; D may be TRBD1 (5 bases). The CDR3 totals 14 residues. Trimming shortened V by 1 base and J by 8 bases, and 14 bases separated the two germline ends. Germline V lookup: CDR1 SGHAT, CDR2 FQNNGV. CDR3 sequence: CASSLGAGKGGYTF. CDR3 nucleotides: TGTGCCAGCAGCTTAGGGGCAGGGAAAGGGGGCTACACCTTC.